This T cell receptor beta chain was sequenced in a study of PD-L1 blockade in urothelial cancer. The CDR3 runs 14 residues. CDR1 and CDR2 (germline): ENHRY, SYGVKD. The germline V and J ends were trimmed by 3 bases and 3 bases, with 11 bases remaining between them. TCRdb's copy holds only in-frame clones and misses some; the assay was immunoSEQ multiplex PCR. The sample has tens of thousands of clones; about 83% are singletons. Specified time point: pretreatment peripheral blood. Specimen: PBMCs, collected around atezolizumab (anti-PD-L1) treatment. The J gene is TRBJ1-2, the V gene TRBV10-3; D is unclear. The source of this sequence is a woman aged 70-85 years with urothelial cancer. The CDR3 sequence: CAISDGRGYYGYTF. The DNA for the CDR3 is TGTGCCATCAGTGACGGGCGAGGGTACTATGGCTACACCTTC.